This T cell receptor (beta chain) originates from a study of response to subunit inactivated influenza vaccine. MiXCR was run by TCRdb on the RT-PCR reads, yielding one entry per CDR3 protein. The sample consists of roughly 670,000 distinct CDR3 sequences, 12% to 15% of them appearing once. V was clipped by 1 base and J by 2 bases, with 11 bases between them. The CDR3 totals 15 residues. From germline, CDR1 is LGHNA and CDR2 YSLEER. The sequence derives from a man aged 45-65 years who received an inactivated influenza vaccine. Sequenced material: PBMCs from blood, taken 14 to 15 days before vaccination. The gene calls are TRBV4-3 and TRBJ1-2, with D uncertain. The CDR3 region is CASSQGSGVNYGYTF. The CDR3 DNA reads as TGCGCCAGCAGCCAAGGTTCTGGGGTAAACTATGGCTACACCTTC.